This T cell receptor beta chain was documented in a study of blood T cell repertoires in COVID-19. The CDR3 sequence is 15 residues long. With 7 bases removed from V and 7 bases from J, the gap between germline ends came to 19 bases. CDR1 is SNHLY and CDR2 is FYNNEI in the germline V gene. This clone was seen only once. TCRdb keeps only in-frame clones here, not all; method: immunoSEQ multiplex PCR. The sample holds 120,000 to 150,000 clones; around 83% are singletons and the top ten take roughly 1.6%. Sequenced sample: peripheral blood. The chain recombines TRBV2 with TRBJ2-2; a weak D match, TRBD2 (5 bases). The sequence came from a human donor in a cohort sampled during active COVID-19. DNA for the CDR3: TGTGCCAGCACCCGAGGGTCTACCTGGGGCGGGGAGCTGTTTTTT. Amino acids: CASTRGSTWGGELFF.